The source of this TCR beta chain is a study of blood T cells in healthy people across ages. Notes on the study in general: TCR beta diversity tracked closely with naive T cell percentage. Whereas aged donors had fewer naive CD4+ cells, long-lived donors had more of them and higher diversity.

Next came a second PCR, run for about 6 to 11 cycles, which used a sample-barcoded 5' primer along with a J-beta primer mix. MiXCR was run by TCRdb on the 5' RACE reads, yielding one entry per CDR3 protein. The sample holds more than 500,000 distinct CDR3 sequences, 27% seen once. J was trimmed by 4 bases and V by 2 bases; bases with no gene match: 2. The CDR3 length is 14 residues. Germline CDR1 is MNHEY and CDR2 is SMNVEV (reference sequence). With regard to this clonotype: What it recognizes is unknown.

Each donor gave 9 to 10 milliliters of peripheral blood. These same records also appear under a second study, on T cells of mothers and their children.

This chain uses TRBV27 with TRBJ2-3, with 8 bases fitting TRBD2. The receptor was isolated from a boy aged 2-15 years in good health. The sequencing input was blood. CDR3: CASSLAGGSDTQYF. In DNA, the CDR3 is TGTGCCAGCAGTTTAGCGGGGGGTTCAGATACGCAGTATTTT.